The 29 T cell receptor beta chains below were found in one sample sequenced in a study of T-cell reconstitution after alpha-beta-depleted transplantation in children. As it was prepared, the TCRbeta library received unique molecular identifiers. Each CDR3 protein gets one entry after TCRdb re-called the PCR reads with MiXCR. This table holds 500,000 or so distinct CDR3 sequences, less than 35% found once. Sequenced material: PBMCs from the stem cell graft donor, taken from the stem cell graft. The receptors were sampled from a human donor who donated a stem cell graft to a child with aplastic anemia.

The rearrangement uses TRBV20-1 and TRBJ2-2, with 14 bases matching TRBD2. The germline CDR1 and CDR2 sequences are DFQATT and SNEGSKA (reference sequence). V was pared by 6 bases and J by 5 bases, with 8 bases of the junction left unmatched. The CDR3 is 16 amino acids. The CDR3 loop is CSAVTSGRAGTGELFF. CDR3 DNA sequence: TGCAGTGCCGTGACTAGCGGGAGGGCCGGTACCGGGGAGCTGTTTTTT.

This clonotype has only a few counts. This chain uses TRBV29-1 with TRBJ1-2; 7 bases are a match to TRBD1. This CDR3 comprises 13 residues. Trimming removed 4 bases from V and 8 bases from J; junction bases left unmatched: 10. The germline CDR1 and CDR2 sequences are SQVTM and ANQGSEA. The CDR3 DNA reads as TGCAGCGTTGCCTATGACAGGGTAAAGGGCTACACCTTC. Its translation is CSVAYDRVKGYTF.

V usage is TRBV18 and J usage is TRBJ2-3; D remains unclear. CDR3 length: 14 residues. V was shortened by 1 base and J by 2 bases, with 7 bases between the two germline ends. Germline assignment: CDR1 KGHSH and CDR2 LQKENI. CDR3 amino acids: CASSPRAATDTQYF. The CDR3 coding sequence is TGTGCCAGCTCACCACGAGCAGCCACAGATACGCAGTATTTT.

J is TRBJ2-7 and V is TRBV18; possible D gene TRBD1, 6 bases. Deletions cut 2 bases from V and 3 bases from J, with 11 bases between. Germline values: CDR1 KGHSH, CDR2 LQKENI. The CDR3 is 14 amino acids. DNA for the CDR3: TGTGCCAGCTCACCATCCAGGGGCAACTACGAGCAGTACTTC. This translates into CASSPSRGNYEQYF. The variable domain in full, with the rest retrieved from reference TRBV18 and TRBJ2-7, is NAGVMQNPRHLVRRRGQEARLRCSPMKGHSHVYWYRQLPEEGLKFMVYLQKENIIDESGMPKERFSAEFPKEGPSILRIQQVVRGDSAAYFCASSPSRGNYEQYFGPGTRLTVT.

Only a few counts were recorded for this clonotype. The chain links TRBV4-3 to TRBJ2-1; D is unresolved. The length of the CDR3 is 18 residues. Germline V gene lookup returns CDR1 LGHNA and CDR2 YSLEER. V lost 4 bases, J lost 4 bases, and 23 bases lay in between. This CDR3 reads CASSLPPHPADLYNEQFF. For the CDR3, the DNA is TGCGCCAGCAGCCTCCCACCTCATCCGGCAGATCTGTACAATGAGCAGTTCTTC.

This clonotype was counted only a few times. The J gene is TRBJ2-7, the V gene TRBV29-1; D is possibly TRBD1 (5 bases). Germline V gene data show CDR1 as SQVTM and CDR2 as ANQGSEA. V lost 5 bases to trimming and J lost 2 bases, with 7 bases between them. The CDR3 runs to 11 residues. Here the CDR3 reads CSVWGPYEQYF. CDR3 DNA: TGCAGCGTTTGGGGCCCCTACGAGCAGTACTTC.

This clonotype was counted between two and nine times. This chain links TRBV9 with TRBJ2-3, with a weak D call TRBD2 (5 bases). The CDR3 contains 16 residues. CDR1 SGDLS and CDR2 YYNGEE come from the germline V gene. V lost 4 bases and J lost 4, with 19 bases in between. DNA of the CDR3: TGTGCCAGCAGCCCCACGGTAGGGAGTATATCAGATACGCAGTATTTT. Protein sequence: CASSPTVGSISDTQYF.

This clonotype has a handful of counts. The CDR3 loop reads CASSLATGQGDDYGYTF. CDR3 nucleotide sequence: TGTGCCAGCAGCTTGGCCACGGGACAGGGGGACGACTATGGCTACACCTTC. The chain employs TRBV5-5 and TRBJ1-2; 11 bases map to TRBD1. The CDR3 runs to 17 residues. Per germline, CDR1 SGHKS and CDR2 YYEKEE (reference sequence). V trimming: 0 bases; J trimming: 3 bases; junction bases outside the gene matches: 7. The full variable domain, with the rest looked up from reference TRBV5-5 and TRBJ1-2, is DAGVTQSPTHLIKTRGQQVTLRCSPISGHKSVSWYQQVLGQGPQFIFQYYEKEERGRGNFPDRFSARQFPNYSSELNVNALLLGDSALYLCASSLATGQGDDYGYTFGSGTRLTVV.

This clonotype has only a few counts. The chain couples TRBV15 to TRBJ1-5; a weak D match, TRBD1 (5 bases). The V gene lost 1 base and the J gene lost 2 bases, with 12 bases spanning the gap. CDR3 length: 16 residues. Germline-derived CDR1 and CDR2 are LNHNV and YYDKDF (reference sequence). This CDR3 reads CATSRGQGFGNQPQHF. CDR3 bases: TGTGCCACCAGCAGAGGCCAGGGTTTCGGCAATCAGCCCCAGCATTTT.

This clonotype was counted between two and nine times. This chain connects TRBV25-1 to TRBJ1-2; 8 bases agree with TRBD1. The J segment lost 8 bases and the V segment lost 4 bases, leaving 6 bases of the junction unmatched. The germline gives CDR1 MGHDK, CDR2 SYGVNS. The CDR3 is 13 amino acids. CDR3 bases: TGTGCCAGCAGTGGAACAGGGGGATGGGGCTACACCTTC. Translated, it gives CASSGTGGWGYTF.

This clonotype was observed a few times. The chain uses TRBV12-3 or TRBV12-4 and TRBJ2-5; D is ambiguous. V was clipped by 6 bases and J by 1 base, with 9 bases between them. This CDR3 has 13 residues. CDR3 DNA sequence: TGTGCCAGCAGCTCAATTGCCCAAGAGACCCAGTACTTC. As protein: CASSSIAQETQYF.

The rearrangement uses TRBV5-4 and TRBJ2-2; D may be TRBD1 or TRBD2 (5 bases each). This CDR3 has 15 amino acids. The V gene's germline CDR1 is SGHNT and CDR2 YYREEE (reference sequence). Between the trimmed V and J ends, which lost 4 bases and 5 bases, there was a span of 15 bases. CDR3 sequence (DNA): TGTGCCAGCAGCGCTGACTTGGGGGATACCGGGGAGCTGTTTTTT. This encodes CASSADLGDTGELFF.

The gene calls are TRBV11-2 and TRBJ2-1, with TRBD2 identical over 14 bases. V was clipped by 7 bases and J by 6 bases; unmatched bases: 8. Per the germline V gene, CDR1 is SGHAT and CDR2 is FQNNGV. The CDR3 has 16 residues. The CDR3 DNA follows: TGTGCCAGCACGAGACTAGCGGGAGGGGGGGCCAATGAGCAGTTCTTC. Translation: CASTRLAGGGANEQFF. Drawing the rest from reference TRBV11-2 and TRBJ2-1, the complete variable domain is EAGVAQSPRYKIIEKRQSVAFWCNPISGHATLYWYQQILGQGPKLLIQFQNNGVVDDSQLPKDRFSAERLKGVDSTLKIQPAKLEDSAVYLCASTRLAGGGANEQFFGPGTRLTVL.

The chain combines TRBV6-1 with TRBJ1-4; possible D gene TRBD1, 6 bases. Germline V gene sequence: CDR1 MNHNS, CDR2 SASEGT. Trimming removed 6 bases from V and 5 bases from J, with 13 bases in between. This CDR3 comprises 14 residues. The CDR3 protein is CASSTGRGNEKLFF. Written as DNA, the CDR3 is TGTGCCAGCAGCACAGGGAGGGGCAATGAAAAACTGTTTTTT.

The J gene is TRBJ2-3, the V gene TRBV20-1; tentative D call: TRBD2 (6 bases). The germline gives CDR1 DFQATT, CDR2 SNEGSKA (reference sequence). V was clipped by 5 bases and J by 0 bases, with 15 bases between them. There are 15 residues in the CDR3. CDR3 loop: CSAPGTGVSTDTQYF. The CDR3 nucleotides are TGCAGTGCTCCCGGGACGGGGGTAAGCACAGATACGCAGTATTTT.

This chain links TRBV19 with TRBJ1-2; the match to TRBD1 covers 8 bases. CDR1 LNHDA and CDR2 SQIVND come from the germline V gene (reference sequence). The CDR3 loop spans 16 amino acids. V lost 3 bases to trimming and J lost 8 bases; unmatched junction nucleotides: 14. The CDR3 DNA reads TGTGCCAGTAGTATTCTACCCGGGCAGGGGGCAAACGGCTACACCTTC. This sequence encodes CASSILPGQGANGYTF.

V gene TRBV9 combines with J gene TRBJ2-1; D not certain. The CDR3 consists of 13 residues. Germline lookup yields CDR1 SGDLS and CDR2 YYNGEE. V lost 2 bases and J lost 9, with 12 bases in between. CDR3 in DNA: TGTGCCAGCAGCGTTGAGCGTGGCAGTGAGCAGTTCTTC. Protein: CASSVERGSEQFF.

The chain uses TRBV11-2 and TRBJ1-2, with D possibly TRBD1 on 5 matching bases. Germline lookup yields CDR1 SGHAT and CDR2 FQNNGV. V dropped 5 bases and J dropped 0 bases, with 22 bases sitting between them. This CDR3 is 18 amino acids long. The CDR3 DNA reads as TGTGCCAGCAGCAAAGGGGACGCAGTCCTCACAGCTAACTATGGCTACACCTTC. It translates to CASSKGDAVLTANYGYTF.

This clonotype was seen a few times. The chain combines TRBV11-2 with TRBJ2-7, with 8 bases matching TRBD2. The CDR3 extends over 18 amino acids. V lost 3 bases and J lost 6; bases outside the gene matches: 19. Germline lookup yields CDR1 SGHAT and CDR2 FQNNGV. The CDR3 region is CASSLSNGGRRIGLEQYF. The CDR3 DNA follows: TGTGCCAGCAGCTTGAGTAATGGCGGGAGGAGGATTGGCCTCGAGCAGTACTTC. The full variable domain, in which reference TRBV11-2 and TRBJ2-7 provide the parts outside the CDR3, is EAGVAQSPRYKIIEKRQSVAFWCNPISGHATLYWYQQILGQGPKLLIQFQNNGVVDDSQLPKDRFSAERLKGVDSTLKIQPAKLEDSAVYLCASSLSNGGRRIGLEQYFGPGTRLTVT.

This clonotype occurred a few times. The rearrangement uses TRBV12-3 or TRBV12-4 and TRBJ1-5; D is undetermined. Trimming took 3 bases from V and 7 from J, leaving 13 bases between them. The CDR3 extends over 14 amino acids. The chain's CDR3 is CASSFGRVGQPQHF. CDR3 DNA: TGTGCCAGCAGTTTCGGGAGGGTGGGCCAGCCCCAGCATTTT.

There are many counts of this clonotype. The rearrangement links TRBV20-1 to TRBJ2-1; 14 positions agree with TRBD2. CDR1 DFQATT and CDR2 SNEGSKA come from the germline V gene (reference sequence). Trimming cost V 5 bases and J 8 bases; bases outside gene matches: 8. The CDR3 covers 15 residues. The CDR3 sequence is CSAPHGTSGSYEQFF. CDR3 bases: TGCAGTGCTCCCCACGGGACTAGCGGGAGCTATGAGCAGTTCTTC.

The rearrangement links TRBV19 to TRBJ1-1; the match to TRBD1 covers 9 bases. Germline V gene sequence: CDR1 LNHDA, CDR2 SQIVND (reference sequence). J was trimmed by 6 bases and V by 7 bases; bases with no gene match: 9. The CDR3 length is 14 residues. The CDR3: CASTLQGAIPEAFF. CDR3 nucleotide sequence: TGTGCCAGTACCCTACAGGGGGCGATCCCTGAAGCTTTCTTT.

By share, this clonotype counts as medium-sized. The chain recombines TRBV30 with TRBJ2-6; TRBD1 matches 7 bases. Germline assignment: CDR1 GTSNPN and CDR2 SVGIG (reference sequence). V dropped 4 bases and J dropped 0; count of bases not matched to a gene: 6. The length of the CDR3 is 16 residues. As DNA, the CDR3 is TGTGCCTGGACCTCCAGGGGGATCTCTGGGGCCAACGTCCTGACTTTC. Amino acids: CAWTSRGISGANVLTF.

In this sample, this clonotype turned up a few times. J is TRBJ1-2 and V is TRBV7-8; tentatively, D is TRBD1 (5 bases). Germline V gene sequence: CDR1 SGHVS, CDR2 FQNEAQ. The CDR3 is 12 amino acids. V gave up 5 bases and J gave up 5 bases, with 9 bases separating them. The CDR3 bases are TGTGCCAGCAGCGGGGGTATATATGGCTACACCTTC. Amino acid sequence: CASSGGIYGYTF.

This clonotype turned up a few times. The chain has TRBV20-1 and TRBJ2-5; D might be TRBD2 (6 bases). Germline assignment: CDR1 DFQATT and CDR2 SNEGSKA (reference sequence). The CDR3 is 14 residues long. Trimming stripped 4 bases from V and 4 bases from J, with 16 bases between. The CDR3, as DNA: TGCAGTGCTAAAGGAGGGAGGCCCCCAGAGACCCAGTACTTC. Translation gives CSAKGGRPPETQYF.

The chain combines TRBV7-9 with TRBJ1-2; 8 bases are a match to TRBD1. Unmatched junction bases numbered 9, after V lost 8 bases and J lost 7 bases. This CDR3 is built from 13 residues. CDR1 is SEHNR and CDR2 is FQNEAQ in the germline V gene (reference sequence). CDR3 loop: CASPIQGAAGYTF. Written as DNA, the CDR3 is TGTGCCAGCCCGATCCAGGGGGCGGCTGGCTACACCTTC.

The chain couples TRBV4-3 to TRBJ2-5; possible D gene TRBD1, 6 bases. V gave up 3 bases and J gave up 1 base, with 12 bases separating them. Germline CDR1 and CDR2: LGHNA and YSLEER. The CDR3 is 15 amino acids. CDR3 DNA sequence: TGCGCCAGCAGCCAGACGCTGACAGGCCAAGAGACCCAGTACTTC. This sequence encodes CASSQTLTGQETQYF.

This clonotype was detected a few times. The J gene is TRBJ2-3, the V gene TRBV20-1; D is ambiguous. V was cut by 2 bases and J by 0 bases, with 3 bases left in between. The length of the CDR3 is 12 residues. CDR1 is DFQATT, CDR2 SNEGSKA, per germline (reference sequence). The CDR3 DNA is TGCAGTGCTAGATCTAGCACAGATACGCAGTATTTT. This sequence encodes CSARSSTDTQYF.

Written as DNA, the CDR3 is TGTGCCAGCCAAACGGGCGGGACCTCGAACACTGAAGCTTTCTTT. Encoded protein: CASQTGGTSNTEAFF. This chain links TRBV12-3 or TRBV12-4 with TRBJ1-1; a weak D match, TRBD1 (5 bases). The CDR3 has 15 amino acids. V lost 8 bases, J lost 1 base, and 17 bases lay in between.